This T cell receptor beta chain was found in a study of blood T cells in healthy people across ages. This clonotype was counted a few times. Through a sample-barcoded 5' primer and a J-beta primer mix, a second PCR was run for roughly 6 to 12 cycles. TCRdb reanalysed the 5' RACE reads using MiXCR and keeps one entry per CDR3 protein. The table records fewer than 800,000 distinct CDR3 sequences, around 25% of them present only once. This CDR3 is 13 amino acids long. Germline CDR1 DFQATT, CDR2 SNEGSKA (reference sequence). These same records also appear under a second study, on T cells of mothers and their children.

Source material: blood. The TCR comes from a boy aged 5-17 years in good health. V usage is TRBV20-1 and J usage is TRBJ2-1; TRBD1 or TRBD2 may be the D gene (5 bases each). CDR3 bases: TGCAGCGCACTTGGGGGAATTTACAATGAGCAGTTCTTC. Its protein is CSALGGIYNEQFF.